Many counts were recorded for the clone carrying this TCR beta chain. Antigen: not known. Using RNA template, CDR3s of TCR alpha and beta were amplified with iRepertoire arm-PCR. For one-step reverse transcription and amplification, roughly 95-450 ng of tissue mRNA or PBMC total RNA was used. A single record per CDR3 protein comes from TCRdb applying MiXCR to the multiplex PCR reads. The top ten clones hold about 19% of a sample with roughly 200,000 distinct CDR3 sequences, 32% of them seen once. This sample is drawn from a study of glioma-infiltrating T cells. Points from the study as a whole: CDR3 overlap between tissue and blood was very small. Non-neoplastic patients had below-expected tissue-blood divergence, while all gliomas exceeded expectation.

This sequence originates from a human donor with low-grade glioma or glioblastoma, undergoing nonglioma brain surgery, or in good health (not recorded which). Sequencing used glioma tissue, nonneoplastic brain tissue, or PBMCs (not recorded which).

The CDR3 DNA is TGTGCCAGCAGCCAAGTTTTACTCCGCTCCTACAATGAGCAGTTCTTC. The encoded protein is CASSQVLLRSYNEQFF. The chain recombines TRBV3-1 with TRBJ2-1, with D unresolved. V was shortened by 1 base and J by 0 bases, with 10 bases between the two germline ends. Germline CDR1 and CDR2: LGHDT and YNNKEL (reference sequence). CDR3 size: 16 residues.